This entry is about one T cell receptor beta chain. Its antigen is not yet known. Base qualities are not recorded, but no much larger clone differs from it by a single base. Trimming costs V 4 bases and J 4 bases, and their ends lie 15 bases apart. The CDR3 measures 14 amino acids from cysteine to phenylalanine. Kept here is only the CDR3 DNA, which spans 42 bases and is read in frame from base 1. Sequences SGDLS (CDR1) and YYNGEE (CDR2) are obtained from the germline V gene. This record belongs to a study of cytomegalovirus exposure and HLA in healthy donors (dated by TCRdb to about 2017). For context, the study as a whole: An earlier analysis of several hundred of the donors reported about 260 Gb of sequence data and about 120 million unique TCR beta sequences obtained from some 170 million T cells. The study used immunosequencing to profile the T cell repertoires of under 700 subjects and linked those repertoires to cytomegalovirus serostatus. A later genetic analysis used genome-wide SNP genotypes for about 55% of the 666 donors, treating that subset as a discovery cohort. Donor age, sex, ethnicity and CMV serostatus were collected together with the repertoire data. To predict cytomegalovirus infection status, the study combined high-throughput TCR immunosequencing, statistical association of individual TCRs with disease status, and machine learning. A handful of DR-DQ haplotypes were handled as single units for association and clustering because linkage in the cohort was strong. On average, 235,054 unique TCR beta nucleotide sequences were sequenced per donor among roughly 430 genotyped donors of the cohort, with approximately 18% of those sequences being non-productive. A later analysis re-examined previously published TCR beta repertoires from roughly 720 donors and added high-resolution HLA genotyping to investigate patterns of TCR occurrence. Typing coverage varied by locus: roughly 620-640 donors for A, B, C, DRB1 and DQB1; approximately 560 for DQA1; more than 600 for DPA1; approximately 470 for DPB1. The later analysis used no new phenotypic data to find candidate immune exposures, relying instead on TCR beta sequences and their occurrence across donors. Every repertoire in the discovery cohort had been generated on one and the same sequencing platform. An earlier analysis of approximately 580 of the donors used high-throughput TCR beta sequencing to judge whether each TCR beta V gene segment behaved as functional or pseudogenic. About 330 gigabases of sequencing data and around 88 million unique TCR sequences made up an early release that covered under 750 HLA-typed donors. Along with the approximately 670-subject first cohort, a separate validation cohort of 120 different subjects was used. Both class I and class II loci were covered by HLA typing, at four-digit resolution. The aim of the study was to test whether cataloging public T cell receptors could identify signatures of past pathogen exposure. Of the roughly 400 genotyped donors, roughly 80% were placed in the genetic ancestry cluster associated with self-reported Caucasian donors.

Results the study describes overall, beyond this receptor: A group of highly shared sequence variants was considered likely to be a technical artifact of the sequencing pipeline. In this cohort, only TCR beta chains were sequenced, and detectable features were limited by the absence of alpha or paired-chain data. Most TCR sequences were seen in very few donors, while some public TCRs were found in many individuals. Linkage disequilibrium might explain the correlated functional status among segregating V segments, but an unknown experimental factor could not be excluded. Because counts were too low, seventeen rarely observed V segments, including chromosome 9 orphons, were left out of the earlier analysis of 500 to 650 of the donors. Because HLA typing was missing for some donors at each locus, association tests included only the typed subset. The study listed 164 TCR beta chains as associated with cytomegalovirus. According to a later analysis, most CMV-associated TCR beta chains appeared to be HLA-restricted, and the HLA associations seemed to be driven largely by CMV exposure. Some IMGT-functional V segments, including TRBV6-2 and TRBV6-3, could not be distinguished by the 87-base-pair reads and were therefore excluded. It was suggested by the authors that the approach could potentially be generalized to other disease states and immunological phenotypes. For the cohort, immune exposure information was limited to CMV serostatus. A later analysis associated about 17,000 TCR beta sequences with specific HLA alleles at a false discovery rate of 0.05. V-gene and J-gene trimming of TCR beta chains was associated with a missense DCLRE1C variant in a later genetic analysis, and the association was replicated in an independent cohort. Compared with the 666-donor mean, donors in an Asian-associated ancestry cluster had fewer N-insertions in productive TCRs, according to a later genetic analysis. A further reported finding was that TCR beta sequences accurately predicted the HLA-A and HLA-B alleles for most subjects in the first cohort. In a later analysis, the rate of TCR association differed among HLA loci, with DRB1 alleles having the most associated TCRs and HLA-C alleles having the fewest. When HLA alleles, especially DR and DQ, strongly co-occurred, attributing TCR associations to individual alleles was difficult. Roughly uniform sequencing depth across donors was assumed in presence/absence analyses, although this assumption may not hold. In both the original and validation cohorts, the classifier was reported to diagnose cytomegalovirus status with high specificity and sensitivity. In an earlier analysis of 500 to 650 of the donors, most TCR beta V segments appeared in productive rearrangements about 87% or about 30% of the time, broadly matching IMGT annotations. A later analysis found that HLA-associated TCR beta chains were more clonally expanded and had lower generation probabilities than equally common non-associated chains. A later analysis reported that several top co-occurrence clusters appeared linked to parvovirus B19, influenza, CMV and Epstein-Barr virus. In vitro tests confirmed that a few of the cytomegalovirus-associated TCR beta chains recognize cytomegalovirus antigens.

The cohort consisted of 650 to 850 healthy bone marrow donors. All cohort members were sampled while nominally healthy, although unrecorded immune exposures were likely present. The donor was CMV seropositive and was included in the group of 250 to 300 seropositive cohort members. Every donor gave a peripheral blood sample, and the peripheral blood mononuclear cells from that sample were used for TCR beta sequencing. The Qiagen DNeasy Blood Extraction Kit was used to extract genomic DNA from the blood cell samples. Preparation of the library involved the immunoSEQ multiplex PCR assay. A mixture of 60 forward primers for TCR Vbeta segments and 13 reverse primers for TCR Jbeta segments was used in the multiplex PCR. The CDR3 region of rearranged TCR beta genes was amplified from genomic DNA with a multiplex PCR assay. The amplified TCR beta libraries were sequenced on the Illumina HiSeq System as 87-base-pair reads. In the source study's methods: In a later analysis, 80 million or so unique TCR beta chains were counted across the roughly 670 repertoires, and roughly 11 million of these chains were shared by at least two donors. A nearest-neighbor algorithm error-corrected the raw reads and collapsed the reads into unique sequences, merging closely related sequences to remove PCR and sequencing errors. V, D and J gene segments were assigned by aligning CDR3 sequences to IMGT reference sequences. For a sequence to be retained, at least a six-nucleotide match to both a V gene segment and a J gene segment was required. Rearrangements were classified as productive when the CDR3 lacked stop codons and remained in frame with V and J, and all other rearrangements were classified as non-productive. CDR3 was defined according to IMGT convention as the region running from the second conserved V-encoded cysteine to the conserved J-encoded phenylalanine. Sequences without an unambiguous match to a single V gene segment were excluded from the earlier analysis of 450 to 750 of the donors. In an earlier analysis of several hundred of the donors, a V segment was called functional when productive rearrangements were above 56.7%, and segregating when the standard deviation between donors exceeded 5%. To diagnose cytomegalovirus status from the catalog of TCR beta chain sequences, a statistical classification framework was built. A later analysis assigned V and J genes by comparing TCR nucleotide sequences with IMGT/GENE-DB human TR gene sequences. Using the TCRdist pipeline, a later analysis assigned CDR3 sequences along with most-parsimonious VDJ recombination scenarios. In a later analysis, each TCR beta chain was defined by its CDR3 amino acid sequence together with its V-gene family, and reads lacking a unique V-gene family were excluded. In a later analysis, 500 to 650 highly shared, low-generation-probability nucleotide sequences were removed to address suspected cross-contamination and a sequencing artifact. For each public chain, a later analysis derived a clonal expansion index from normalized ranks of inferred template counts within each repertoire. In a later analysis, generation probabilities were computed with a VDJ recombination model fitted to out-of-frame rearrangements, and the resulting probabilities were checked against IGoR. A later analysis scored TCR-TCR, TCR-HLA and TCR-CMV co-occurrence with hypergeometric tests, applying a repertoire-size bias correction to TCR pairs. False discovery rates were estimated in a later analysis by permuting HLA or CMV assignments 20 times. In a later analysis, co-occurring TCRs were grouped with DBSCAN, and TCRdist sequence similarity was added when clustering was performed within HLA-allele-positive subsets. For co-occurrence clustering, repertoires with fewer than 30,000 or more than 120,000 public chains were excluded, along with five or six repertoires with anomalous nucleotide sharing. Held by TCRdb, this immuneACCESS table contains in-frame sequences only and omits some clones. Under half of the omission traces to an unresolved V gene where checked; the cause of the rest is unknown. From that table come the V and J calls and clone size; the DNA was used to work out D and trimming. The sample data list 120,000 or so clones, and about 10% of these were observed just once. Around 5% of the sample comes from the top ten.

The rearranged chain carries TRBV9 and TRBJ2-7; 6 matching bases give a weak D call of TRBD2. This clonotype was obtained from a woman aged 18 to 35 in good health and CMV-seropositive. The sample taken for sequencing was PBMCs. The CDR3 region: CASSLGSVGYEQYF. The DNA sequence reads TGTGCCAGCAGCCTCGGGAGTGTCGGGTACGAGCAGTACTTC. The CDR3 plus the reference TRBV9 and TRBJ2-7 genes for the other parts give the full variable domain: DSGVTQTPKHLITATGQRVTLRCSPRSGDLSVYWYQQSLDQGLQFLIQYYNGEERAKGNILERFSAQQFPDLHSELNLSSLELGDSALYFCASSLGSVGYEQYFGPGTRLTVT.